The source of this T cell receptor beta chain is a study of blood T cells in healthy people across ages. Sample-barcoded 5' priming and a J-beta primer mix drove a second PCR of roughly 6 to 12 cycles. TCRdb passed the 5' RACE reads through MiXCR, listing each CDR3 protein once. The sample has hundreds of thousands of distinct CDR3 sequences, roughly 48% seen once. What was sequenced was blood. The TCR comes from a man older than 75 in good health.

CDR3 protein: CAQGLRGADTQYF. CDR3 nucleotide sequence: TGTGCACAAGGCTTGCGGGGGGCAGATACGCAGTATTTT. The chain is built from TRBV30 and TRBJ2-3; 8 nucleotides align to TRBD2. The CDR3 is 13 residues long. Per germline, CDR1 GTSNPN and CDR2 SVGIG (reference sequence).